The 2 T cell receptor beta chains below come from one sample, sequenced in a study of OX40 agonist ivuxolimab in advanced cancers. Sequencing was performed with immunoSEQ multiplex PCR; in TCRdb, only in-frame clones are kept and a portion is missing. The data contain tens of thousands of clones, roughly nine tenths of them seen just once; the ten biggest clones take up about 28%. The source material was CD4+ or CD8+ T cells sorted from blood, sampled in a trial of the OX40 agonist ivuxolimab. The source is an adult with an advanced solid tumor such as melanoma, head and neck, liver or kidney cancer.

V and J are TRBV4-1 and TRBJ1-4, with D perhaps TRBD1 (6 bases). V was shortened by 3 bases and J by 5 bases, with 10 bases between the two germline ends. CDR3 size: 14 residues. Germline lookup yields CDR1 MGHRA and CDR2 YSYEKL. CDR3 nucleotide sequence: TGCGCCAGCAGCCATCGACAGGAAAATGAAAAACTGTTTTTT. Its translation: CASSHRQENEKLFF.

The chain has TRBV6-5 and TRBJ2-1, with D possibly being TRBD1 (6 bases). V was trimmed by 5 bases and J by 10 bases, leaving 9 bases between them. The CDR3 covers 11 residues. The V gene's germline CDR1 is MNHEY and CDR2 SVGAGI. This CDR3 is CASSPGTEQFF. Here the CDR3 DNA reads TGTGCCAGCAGTCCCGGGACAGAGCAGTTCTTC.